These T cell receptor beta chains were read from a single sample in a study of cytomegalovirus exposure and HLA in healthy donors. The repertoire was sequenced with immunoSEQ multiplex PCR; TCRdb's copy has only in-frame clones and lacks some. Seen in this sample are 100,000 to 150,000 clones; the ten most common clones hold roughly 1.7%. Input material: PBMCs. These receptors originate from a woman aged 40 to 50 in good health and CMV-seropositive. Each CDR3 is given with its conserved first and last residue. D genes are given only for firm matches.

J gene: TRBJ2-7
V gene: TRBV10-3
D gene: TRBD1
CDR3 DNA: TGTGCCATCAGTAGCCGGGACAGCGGTTACGAGCAGTACTTC
CDR3 protein: CAISSRDSGYEQYF

J gene: TRBJ2-2
V gene: TRBV23-1
D gene: TRBD2
CDR3 DNA: TGCGCCAGCAGTCAGTGGACTAGCGGGGAGGGGGAGCTGTTTTTT
CDR3 protein: CASSQWTSGEGELFF

J gene: TRBJ2-7
V gene: TRBV2
D gene: TRBD1
CDR3 DNA: TGTGCCAGCACGGGACAGATAGATTCCTACGAGCAGTACTTC
CDR3 protein: CASTGQIDSYEQYF

J gene: TRBJ1-1
V gene: TRBV7-8
D gene: TRBD1
CDR3 DNA: TGTGCCAGCAGCCAGGACAGGGGGAACACTGAAGCTTTCTTT
CDR3 protein: CASSQDRGNTEAFF

J gene: TRBJ2-7
V gene: TRBV6-5
D gene: .
CDR3 DNA: TGTGCCAGCAGCCCCGGACAGAGTCCCTACGAGCAGTACTTC
CDR3 protein: CASSPGQSPYEQYF

J gene: TRBJ1-2
V gene: TRBV7-2
D gene: .
CDR3 DNA: TGTGCCAGCAGCTTAGCCCCTCTCTATGGCTACACCTTC
CDR3 protein: CASSLAPLYGYTF

J gene: TRBJ2-7
V gene: TRBV19
D gene: .
CDR3 DNA: TGTGCCAGTAGTATAGTCCTCTCCTACGAGCAGTACTTC
CDR3 protein: CASSIVLSYEQYF

J gene: TRBJ2-1
V gene: TRBV6-6
D gene: .
CDR3 DNA: TGTGCCAGCAGTTCCCCGACTAGAGACAATGAGCAGTTCTTC
CDR3 protein: CASSSPTRDNEQFF

J gene: TRBJ1-2
V gene: TRBV9
D gene: .
CDR3 DNA: TGTGCCAGCAGCGATCCCCTAGGGGGGACTACCTACACCTTC
CDR3 protein: CASSDPLGGTTYTF

J gene: TRBJ2-1
V gene: TRBV11-3
D gene: .
CDR3 DNA: TGTGCCAGCAGCTTAGAGAAGGCCTCGGACAGAAGTTACAATGAGCAGTTCTTC
CDR3 protein: CASSLEKASDRSYNEQFF

J gene: TRBJ2-4
V gene: TRBV11-1
D gene: TRBD1
CDR3 DNA: TGTGCCAGCACCCTAGGGCGGACAGGTCGAAACATTCAGTACTTC
CDR3 protein: CASTLGRTGRNIQYF

J gene: TRBJ2-7
V gene: TRBV5-6
D gene: .
CDR3 DNA: TGTGCCAGCAGCCAGGGATGGGACGAGCAGTACTTC
CDR3 protein: CASSQGWDEQYF

J gene: TRBJ1-3
V gene: TRBV9
D gene: .
CDR3 DNA: TGTGCCAGCACTTCGACAGGCTCTGGAAACACCATATATTTT
CDR3 protein: CASTSTGSGNTIYF

J gene: TRBJ1-5
V gene: TRBV10-3
D gene: .
CDR3 DNA: TGTGCCATCAGTGAGCACCGGGAGGGGAGGAGAGGGTATAGCAATCAGCCCCAGCATTTT
CDR3 protein: CAISEHREGRRGYSNQPQHF

J gene: TRBJ1-5
V gene: TRBV9
D gene: .
CDR3 DNA: TGTGCCAGCAGCGCCGACAGCTACAATCAGCCCCAGCATTTT
CDR3 protein: CASSADSYNQPQHF

J gene: TRBJ2-2
V gene: TRBV27
D gene: .
CDR3 DNA: TGTGCCAGCAGTTTAGGAGGGGGCATGACCTTTGGGACCGGGGAGCTGTTTTTT
CDR3 protein: CASSLGGGMTFGTGELFF

J gene: TRBJ2-1
V gene: TRBV19
D gene: TRBD2
CDR3 DNA: TGTGCCAGTAGTTCCGGGACAGATAGCGGGAGTTGGTCCTACAATGAGCAGTTCTTC
CDR3 protein: CASSSGTDSGSWSYNEQFF

J gene: TRBJ2-7
V gene: TRBV11-2
D gene: TRBD1
CDR3 DNA: TGTGCCAGCAGCTCGGGACAGCCTTACGAGCAGTACTTC
CDR3 protein: CASSSGQPYEQYF

J gene: TRBJ1-5
V gene: TRBV4-1
D gene: .
CDR3 DNA: TGCGCCAGCAGCCAAGGACTTGGCAATCAGCCCCAGCATTTT
CDR3 protein: CASSQGLGNQPQHF

J gene: TRBJ2-7
V gene: TRBV6-6
D gene: TRBD2
CDR3 DNA: TGTGCCAGCACTAACGAGGGACTAGCGGGAGTCGAGCAGTACTTC
CDR3 protein: CASTNEGLAGVEQYF

J gene: TRBJ2-7
V gene: TRBV2
D gene: TRBD1
CDR3 DNA: TGTGCCAGCAGTTGGACAGGGGAAAGGTACGAGCAGTACTTC
CDR3 protein: CASSWTGERYEQYF

J gene: TRBJ2-1
V gene: TRBV2
D gene: .
CDR3 DNA: TGTGCCAGCAGTGTGCGCGGGATCTACAATGAGCAGTTCTTC
CDR3 protein: CASSVRGIYNEQFF

J gene: TRBJ2-2
V gene: TRBV5-6
D gene: TRBD1
CDR3 DNA: TGTGCCAGCACCGAGACAGGGGACCTCGCGAACACCGGGGAGCTGTTTTTT
CDR3 protein: CASTETGDLANTGELFF

J gene: TRBJ1-5
V gene: TRBV5-1
D gene: TRBD1
CDR3 DNA: TGCGCCAGCAACCTTGACAGGGCCCTTCGGCCCAACCAAGCCCAGCATTTT
CDR3 protein: CASNLDRALRPNQAQHF

J gene: TRBJ2-5
V gene: TRBV7-9
D gene: TRBD1
CDR3 DNA: TGTGCCAGCAGCCCACCGACAGGGGGGCAAGAGACCCAGTACTTC
CDR3 protein: CASSPPTGGQETQYF

J gene: TRBJ2-1
V gene: TRBV14
D gene: .
CDR3 DNA: TGTGCCAGCAGCCAAGATGCGGTTAGCTCCTACAATGAGCAGTTCTTC
CDR3 protein: CASSQDAVSSYNEQFF

J gene: TRBJ2-5
V gene: TRBV7-9
D gene: .
CDR3 DNA: TGTGCCAGCAGCTCTACAGAGCTCCAAGAGACCCAGTACTTC
CDR3 protein: CASSSTELQETQYF

J gene: TRBJ2-1
V gene: TRBV7-7
D gene: TRBD2
CDR3 DNA: TGTGCCAGCAGCTTGGGCGGGAGCTACAATGAGCAGTTCTTC
CDR3 protein: CASSLGGSYNEQFF

J gene: TRBJ1-3
V gene: TRBV15
D gene: .
CDR3 DNA: TGTGCCACCAGCAGCCACAGCTCTGGAAACACCATATATTTT
CDR3 protein: CATSSHSSGNTIYF

J gene: TRBJ2-2
V gene: TRBV18
D gene: .
CDR3 DNA: TGTGCCAGCACGGGGACTGTCCCCGGGGAGCTGTTTTTT
CDR3 protein: CASTGTVPGELFF

J gene: TRBJ2-3
V gene: TRBV9
D gene: .
CDR3 DNA: TGTGCCAGCAGCGTAGTAGGCAGGGGCACAGATACGCAGTATTTT
CDR3 protein: CASSVVGRGTDTQYF

J gene: TRBJ2-7
V gene: TRBV10-3
D gene: TRBD1
CDR3 DNA: TGTGCCATCAGTCCAGGACAGGGGGAGGTTTATGGGCAGTACTTC
CDR3 protein: CAISPGQGEVYGQYF

J gene: TRBJ1-2
V gene: TRBV28
D gene: .
CDR3 DNA: TGTGCCAGCGGGGCAGGGCTCGACTACACCTTC
CDR3 protein: CASGAGLDYTF

J gene: TRBJ2-5
V gene: TRBV7-9
D gene: .
CDR3 DNA: TGTGCCAGCAGCTTAGCGGGGCAGGGGCGAGAGACCCAGTACTTC
CDR3 protein: CASSLAGQGRETQYF

J gene: TRBJ2-1
V gene: TRBV5-4
D gene: .
CDR3 DNA: TGTGCCAGCAGCTTGCCGGCCGGAGGCTCCTACAATGAGCAGTTCTTC
CDR3 protein: CASSLPAGGSYNEQFF

J gene: TRBJ2-2
V gene: TRBV27
D gene: TRBD2
CDR3 DNA: TGTGCCAGCAGTTTATTGCGGGAGGGCGAGAACACCGGGGAGCTGTTTTTT
CDR3 protein: CASSLLREGENTGELFF

J gene: TRBJ2-1
V gene: TRBV7-3
D gene: TRBD2
CDR3 DNA: TGTGCCAGCAGCGCAAACCCCAGCGGGAGGGCGGCCAATGAGCAGTTCTTC
CDR3 protein: CASSANPSGRAANEQFF

J gene: TRBJ1-4
V gene: TRBV6-5
D gene: TRBD1
CDR3 DNA: TGTGCCAGCAGTTCAGACAGGGGGCGTAGAGAAAAACTGTTTTTT
CDR3 protein: CASSSDRGRREKLFF

J gene: TRBJ1-2
V gene: TRBV28
D gene: TRBD1
CDR3 DNA: TGTGCCAGCAGTCCCCCGACAGGGGGCTATGGCTACACCTTC
CDR3 protein: CASSPPTGGYGYTF

J gene: TRBJ2-5
V gene: TRBV7-3
D gene: .
CDR3 DNA: TGTGCCAGCAGCTTGGGCAGAAAAGAGACCCAGTACTTC
CDR3 protein: CASSLGRKETQYF

J gene: TRBJ2-1
V gene: TRBV4-2
D gene: TRBD2
CDR3 DNA: TGTGCCAGCAGCCAAGGGACTAGCGCCGACAATGAGCAGTTCTTC
CDR3 protein: CASSQGTSADNEQFF

J gene: TRBJ2-2
V gene: TRBV28
D gene: .
CDR3 DNA: TGTGCCAGCATACAGGGATCGAACACCGGGGAGCTGTTTTTT
CDR3 protein: CASIQGSNTGELFF

J gene: TRBJ1-4
V gene: TRBV29-1
D gene: .
CDR3 DNA: TGCAGCGTTGAAGGCGGGGACGCAACTAATGAAAAACTGTTTTTT
CDR3 protein: CSVEGGDATNEKLFF

J gene: TRBJ2-1
V gene: TRBV10-2
D gene: TRBD2
CDR3 DNA: TGCGCCAGCAGTGAAGGCCTAGCGGGGTCCTACAATGAGCAGTTCTTC
CDR3 protein: CASSEGLAGSYNEQFF

J gene: TRBJ2-2
V gene: TRBV27
D gene: .
CDR3 DNA: TGTGCCAGCAGTTTATACAGGAACACCGGGGAGCTGTTTTTT
CDR3 protein: CASSLYRNTGELFF

J gene: TRBJ1-1
V gene: TRBV5-1
D gene: TRBD1
CDR3 DNA: TGCGCCAGCAGCCCTGGAAGCCCAGGGGGCACTGAAGCTTTCTTT
CDR3 protein: CASSPGSPGGTEAFF

J gene: TRBJ1-5
V gene: TRBV5-6
D gene: .
CDR3 DNA: TGTGCCAGCAGCTTAGGGGATCTTGGCCAGCCCCAGCATTTT
CDR3 protein: CASSLGDLGQPQHF

J gene: TRBJ2-7
V gene: TRBV10-3
D gene: TRBD2
CDR3 DNA: TGTGCCACAAGCGGGGGGTTCTACGAGCAGTACTTC
CDR3 protein: CATSGGFYEQYF

J gene: TRBJ1-5
V gene: TRBV30
D gene: .
CDR3 DNA: TGTGCCTGGAGCCCAGGGGTAGAACAGCCCCAGCATTTT
CDR3 protein: CAWSPGVEQPQHF

J gene: TRBJ2-7
V gene: TRBV6-5
D gene: TRBD2
CDR3 DNA: TGTGCCAGCAGATCCCTAGCGGGGAGGGGCTACGAGCAGTACTTC
CDR3 protein: CASRSLAGRGYEQYF

J gene: TRBJ2-1
V gene: TRBV6-1
D gene: TRBD2
CDR3 DNA: TGTGCCAGCAACCTAGGGGACTACGCCGATGAGCAGTTCTTC
CDR3 protein: CASNLGDYADEQFF

J gene: TRBJ2-2
V gene: TRBV15
D gene: TRBD1
CDR3 DNA: TGTGCCACCAGCAATCGACAGGGTGGGTTGGCCGGGGAGCTGTTTTTT
CDR3 protein: CATSNRQGGLAGELFF

J gene: TRBJ2-1
V gene: TRBV19
D gene: .
CDR3 DNA: TGTGCCAGTAGTCCCACAGGGAGCTCCTACAATGAGCAGTTCTTC
CDR3 protein: CASSPTGSSYNEQFF

J gene: TRBJ1-4
V gene: TRBV29-1
D gene: TRBD1
CDR3 DNA: TGCAGCGTGGCCTACACAGGGGGCTATGAAAAACTGTTTTTT
CDR3 protein: CSVAYTGGYEKLFF

J gene: TRBJ1-1
V gene: TRBV18
D gene: TRBD1
CDR3 DNA: TGTGCCAGCTCACCGGGACAGATGAACACTGAAGCTTTCTTT
CDR3 protein: CASSPGQMNTEAFF